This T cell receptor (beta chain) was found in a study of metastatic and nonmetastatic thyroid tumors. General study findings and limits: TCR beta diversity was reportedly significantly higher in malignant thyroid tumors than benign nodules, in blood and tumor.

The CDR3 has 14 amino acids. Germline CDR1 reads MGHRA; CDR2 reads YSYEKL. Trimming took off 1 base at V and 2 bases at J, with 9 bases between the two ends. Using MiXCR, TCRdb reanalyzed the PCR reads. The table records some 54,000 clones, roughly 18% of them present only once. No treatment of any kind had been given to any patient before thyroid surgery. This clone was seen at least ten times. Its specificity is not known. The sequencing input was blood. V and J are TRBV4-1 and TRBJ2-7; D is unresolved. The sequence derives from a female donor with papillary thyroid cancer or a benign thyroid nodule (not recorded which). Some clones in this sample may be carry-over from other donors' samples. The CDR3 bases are TGCGCCAGCAGCCAAGCGTATCTTACCTACGAGCAGTACTTC. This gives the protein CASSQAYLTYEQYF.